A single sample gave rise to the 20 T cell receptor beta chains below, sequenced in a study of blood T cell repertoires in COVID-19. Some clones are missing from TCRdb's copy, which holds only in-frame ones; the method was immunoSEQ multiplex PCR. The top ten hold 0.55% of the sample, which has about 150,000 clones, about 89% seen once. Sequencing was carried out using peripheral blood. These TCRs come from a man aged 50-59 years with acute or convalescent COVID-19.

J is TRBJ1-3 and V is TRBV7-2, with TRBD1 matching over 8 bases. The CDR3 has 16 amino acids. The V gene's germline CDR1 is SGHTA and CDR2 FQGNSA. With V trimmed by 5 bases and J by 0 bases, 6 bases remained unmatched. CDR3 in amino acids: CASSPQGQASGNTIYF. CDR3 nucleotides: TGTGCCAGCAGCCCACAGGGACAGGCCTCTGGAAACACCATATATTTT. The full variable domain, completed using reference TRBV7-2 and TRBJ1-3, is GAGVSQSPSNKVTEKGKDVELRCDPISGHTALYWYRQSLGQGLEFLIYFQGNSAPDKSGLPSDRFSAERTGGSVSTLTIQRTQQEDSAVYLCASSPQGQASGNTIYFGEGSWLTVV.

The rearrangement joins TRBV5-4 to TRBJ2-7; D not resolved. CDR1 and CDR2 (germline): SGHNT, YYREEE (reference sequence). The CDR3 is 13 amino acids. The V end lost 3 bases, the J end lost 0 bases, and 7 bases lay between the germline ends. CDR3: CASSYLSSYEQYF. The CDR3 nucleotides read TGTGCCAGCAGCTACCTAAGCTCCTACGAGCAGTACTTC.

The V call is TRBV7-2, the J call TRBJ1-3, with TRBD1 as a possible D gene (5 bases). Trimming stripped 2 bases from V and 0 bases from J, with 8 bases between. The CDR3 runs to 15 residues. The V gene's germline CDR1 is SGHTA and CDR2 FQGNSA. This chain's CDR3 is CASSLSRDSGNTIYF. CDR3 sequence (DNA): TGTGCCAGCAGCTTAAGCAGGGACTCTGGAAACACCATATATTTT.

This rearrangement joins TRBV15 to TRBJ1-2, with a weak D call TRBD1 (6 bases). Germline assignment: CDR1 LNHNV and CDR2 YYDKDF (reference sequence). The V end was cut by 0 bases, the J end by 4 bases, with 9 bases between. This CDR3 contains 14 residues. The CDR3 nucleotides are TGTGCCACCAGCAGAGATCTGGGGGCCTATGGCTACACCTTC. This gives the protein CATSRDLGAYGYTF.

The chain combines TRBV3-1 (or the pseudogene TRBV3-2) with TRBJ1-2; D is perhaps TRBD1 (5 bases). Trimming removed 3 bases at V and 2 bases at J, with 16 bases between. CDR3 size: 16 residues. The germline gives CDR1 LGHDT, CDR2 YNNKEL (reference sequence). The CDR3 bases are TGTGCCAGCAGCCAGCAGGGAGGGAGTTGGAACTATGGCTACACCTTC. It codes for CASSQQGGSWNYGYTF.

The CDR3 sequence is CSASGGRVGYTF. CDR3 coding DNA: TGCAGTGCTAGTGGGGGGCGAGTGGGCTACACCTTC. This sequence joins TRBV20-1 and TRBJ1-2; D is perhaps TRBD1 (6 bases). The germline CDR1 and CDR2 sequences are DFQATT and SNEGSKA (reference sequence). This CDR3 contains 12 residues. V was clipped by 3 bases and J by 8 bases, with 13 bases between them.

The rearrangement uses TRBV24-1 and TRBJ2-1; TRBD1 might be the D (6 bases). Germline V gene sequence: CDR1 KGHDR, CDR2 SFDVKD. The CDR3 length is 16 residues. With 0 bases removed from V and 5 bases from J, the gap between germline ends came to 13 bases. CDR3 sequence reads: CATSDLAGVSHNEQFF. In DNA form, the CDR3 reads TGTGCCACCAGTGATTTGGCAGGGGTATCTCACAATGAGCAGTTCTTC.

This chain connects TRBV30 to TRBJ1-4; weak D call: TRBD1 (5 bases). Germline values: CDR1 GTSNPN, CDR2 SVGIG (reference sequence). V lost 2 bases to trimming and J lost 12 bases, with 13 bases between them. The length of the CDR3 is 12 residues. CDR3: CAWSKGLGQLFF. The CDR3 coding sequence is TGTGCCTGGAGTAAGGGGCTGGGTCAACTGTTTTTT.

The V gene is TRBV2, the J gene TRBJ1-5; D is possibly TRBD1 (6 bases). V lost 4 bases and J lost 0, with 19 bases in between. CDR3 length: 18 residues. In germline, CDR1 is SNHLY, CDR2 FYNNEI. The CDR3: CASSVYDRTAYSNQPQHF. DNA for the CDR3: TGTGCCAGCAGTGTTTATGACCGGACAGCTTATAGCAATCAGCCCCAGCATTTT.

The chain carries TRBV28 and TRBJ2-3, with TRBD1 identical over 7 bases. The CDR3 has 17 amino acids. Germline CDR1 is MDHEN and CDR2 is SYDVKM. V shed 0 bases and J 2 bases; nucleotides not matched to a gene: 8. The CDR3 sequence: CASSLWAGTAFTDTQYF. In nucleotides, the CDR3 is TGTGCCAGCAGTTTATGGGCCGGGACAGCATTCACAGATACGCAGTATTTT.

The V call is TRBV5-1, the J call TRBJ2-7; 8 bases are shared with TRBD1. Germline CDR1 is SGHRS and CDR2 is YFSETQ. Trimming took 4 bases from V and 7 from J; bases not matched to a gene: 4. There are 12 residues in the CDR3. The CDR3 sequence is CASSLTGAEQYF. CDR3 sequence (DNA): TGCGCCAGCAGCCTGACAGGGGCTGAGCAGTACTTC.

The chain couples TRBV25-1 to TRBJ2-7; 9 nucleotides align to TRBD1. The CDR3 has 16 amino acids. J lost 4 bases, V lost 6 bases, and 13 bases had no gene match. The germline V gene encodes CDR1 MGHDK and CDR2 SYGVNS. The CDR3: CASSRSPGTGNYEQYF. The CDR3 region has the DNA TGTGCCAGCAGCCGCTCCCCCGGGACAGGGAATTACGAGCAGTACTTC.

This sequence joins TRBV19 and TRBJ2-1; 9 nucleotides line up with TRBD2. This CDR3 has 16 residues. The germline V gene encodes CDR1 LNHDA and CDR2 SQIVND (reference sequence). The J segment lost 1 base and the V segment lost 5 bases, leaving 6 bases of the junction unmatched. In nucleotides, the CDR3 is TGTGCCAGTAGTGATAATAGCGGGAGTTCCTACAATGAGCAGTTCTTC. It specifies CASSDNSGSSYNEQFF.

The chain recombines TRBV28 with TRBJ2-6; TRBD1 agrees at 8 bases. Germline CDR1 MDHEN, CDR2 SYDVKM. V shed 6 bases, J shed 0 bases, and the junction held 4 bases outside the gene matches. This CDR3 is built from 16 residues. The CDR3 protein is CASRGQDSSGANVLTF. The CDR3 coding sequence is TGTGCCAGCAGGGGACAGGACTCCTCTGGGGCCAACGTCCTGACTTTC.

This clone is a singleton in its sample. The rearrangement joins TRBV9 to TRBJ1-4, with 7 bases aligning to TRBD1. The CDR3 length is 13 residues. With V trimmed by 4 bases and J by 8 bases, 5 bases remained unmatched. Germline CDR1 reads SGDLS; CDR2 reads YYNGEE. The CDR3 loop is CASSSTGREKLFF. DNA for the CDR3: TGTGCCAGCAGCTCGACAGGGCGGGAAAAACTGTTTTTT.

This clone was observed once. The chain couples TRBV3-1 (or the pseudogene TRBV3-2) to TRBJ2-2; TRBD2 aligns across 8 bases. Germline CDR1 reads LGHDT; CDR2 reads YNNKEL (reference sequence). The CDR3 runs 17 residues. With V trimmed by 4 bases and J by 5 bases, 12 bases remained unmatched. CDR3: CASSRSGAGGRTGELFF. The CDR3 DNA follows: TGTGCCAGCAGCCGAAGCGGGGCGGGAGGAAGAACCGGGGAGCTGTTTTTT.

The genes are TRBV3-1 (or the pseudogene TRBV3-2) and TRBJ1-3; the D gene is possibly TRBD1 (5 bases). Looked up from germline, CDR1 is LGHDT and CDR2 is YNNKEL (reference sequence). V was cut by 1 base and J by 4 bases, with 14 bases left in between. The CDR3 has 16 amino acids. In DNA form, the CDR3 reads TGTGCCAGCAGCCAAGCCGTTAGTTGGGGCGGAAACACCATATATTTT. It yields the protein CASSQAVSWGGNTIYF.

The CDR3 sequence is CASSEQGNTGELFF. Here the CDR3 DNA reads TGTGCCAGCAGTGAACAGGGGAACACCGGGGAGCTGTTTTTT. The chain recombines TRBV2 with TRBJ2-2; the D gene is possibly TRBD1 (5 bases). Germline V gene sequence: CDR1 SNHLY, CDR2 FYNNEI. CDR3 length: 14 residues. Trimming pared 2 bases from V and 1 base from J, leaving 5 bases between.

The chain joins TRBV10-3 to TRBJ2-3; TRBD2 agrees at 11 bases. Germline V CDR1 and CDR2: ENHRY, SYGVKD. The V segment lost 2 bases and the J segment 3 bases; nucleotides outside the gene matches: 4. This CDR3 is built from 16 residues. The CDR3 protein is CAISERLAGGTDTQYF. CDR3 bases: TGTGCCATCAGTGAGCGCCTAGCGGGAGGAACAGATACGCAGTATTTT.

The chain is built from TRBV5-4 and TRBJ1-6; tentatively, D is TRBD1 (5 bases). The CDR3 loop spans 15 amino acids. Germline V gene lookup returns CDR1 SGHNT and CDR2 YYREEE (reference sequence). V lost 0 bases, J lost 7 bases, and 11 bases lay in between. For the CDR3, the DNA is TGTGCCAGCAGCTTGGCCAGGGTACAAAATTCACCCCTCCACTTT. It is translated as CASSLARVQNSPLHF.